What follows are 21 T cell receptor beta chains derived from one specimen sequenced in a study of neoadjuvant anti-PD-1 for oral cavity cancer. Data came from immunoSEQ multiplex PCR; TCRdb stores just in-frame clones and leaves some out. The sample contains over 6,500 clones, 48% of which appear only once. The starting material was tumor tissue, obtained before nivolumab (anti-PD-1) treatment. Every receptor here comes from a person aged 35-79 years with oral cavity squamous cell carcinoma.

As DNA, the CDR3 is TGTGCCACCAGCCCTGGGGGGCGGGCCGAGCAGTACTTC. This codes for CATSPGGRAEQYF. The rearrangement links TRBV15 to TRBJ2-7; D tentatively reads TRBD1 or TRBD2 (6 bases each). V gave up 5 bases and J gave up 6 bases, with 14 bases separating them. This CDR3 spans 13 amino acids. CDR1 is LNHNV and CDR2 is YYDKDF in the germline V gene (reference sequence).

A few counts support this clone. The CDR3 region is CASIGSGKSYNEQFF. CDR3 DNA sequence: TGTGCCAGCATCGGTAGCGGGAAGTCCTACAATGAGCAGTTCTTC. The rearrangement links TRBV6-6 to TRBJ2-1; 8 bases match TRBD2. Germline lookup yields CDR1 MNHNY and CDR2 SVGAGI (reference sequence). This CDR3 is built from 15 residues. V trimming: 7 bases; J trimming: 1 base; junction bases outside the gene matches: 6.

The genes are TRBV2 and TRBJ1-1; 12 positions agree with TRBD1. The CDR3 consists of 16 residues. Germline V lookup: CDR1 SNHLY, CDR2 FYNNEI. The V gene end was trimmed by 7 bases and the J gene end by 4 bases; junction bases not matched to a gene: 10. CDR3 sequence reads: CASNSEGDRGLTEAFF. The CDR3 coding sequence is TGTGCCAGCAATTCAGAAGGGGACAGGGGGCTCACTGAAGCTTTCTTT.

There are a few counts of this clone. J is TRBJ1-1 and V is TRBV6-1; no firm D call. CDR1 and CDR2 (germline): MNHNS, SASEGT. The CDR3 extends over 15 amino acids. Between the trimmed V and J ends, which lost 6 bases and 1 base, there was a span of 15 bases. CDR3 nucleotides: TGTGCCAGCAGAACGGAGGGCAGAAGGAACACTGAAGCTTTCTTT. Translated: CASRTEGRRNTEAFF.

The gene calls are TRBV10-3 and TRBJ2-7; D possibly corresponds to TRBD2 (5 bases). Germline V gives CDR1 ENHRY, CDR2 SYGVKD. The CDR3 covers 14 residues. V gave up 0 bases and J gave up 4 bases, with 10 bases separating them. The CDR3 reads CAISESPGRYEQYF. In nucleotides, the CDR3 is TGTGCCATCAGTGAGTCGCCGGGAAGGTACGAGCAGTACTTC.

The chain recombines TRBV4-2 with TRBJ2-1; D possibly corresponds to TRBD1 (7 bases). This CDR3 has 16 residues. Germline-derived CDR1 and CDR2 are LGHNA and YNFKEQ. With 4 bases removed from V and 3 bases from J, the gap between germline ends came to 16 bases. The CDR3 coding sequence is TGTGCCAGCAGCCGTAAAGACCAGGGGGGCTACAATGAGCAGTTCTTC. This encodes CASSRKDQGGYNEQFF.

This chain joins TRBV2 and TRBJ2-7; 8 bases agree with TRBD2. The CDR3 is 16 amino acids. From germline, CDR1 is SNHLY and CDR2 FYNNEI. The V gene end was trimmed by 10 bases and the J gene end by 2 bases; junction bases not matched to a gene: 16. CDR3 sequence (DNA): TGTGCCACCTCAAAGGGGGGTAGCGGGACGACCTACGAGCAGTACTTC. Translating gives CATSKGGSGTTYEQYF.

This clone was seen only a few times. The J gene is TRBJ2-3, the V gene TRBV7-2; no firm D call. V was clipped by 4 bases and J by 5 bases, with 16 bases between them. Germline values: CDR1 SGHTA, CDR2 FQGNSA. There are 15 residues in the CDR3. The CDR3 region is CASSSGRTWGDTQYF. The CDR3 region has the DNA TGTGCCAGCAGCTCCGGACGAACCTGGGGAGATACGCAGTATTTT.

This clone was recorded a few times. The chain has TRBV18 and TRBJ1-2; no definite D call. Germline CDR1 reads KGHSH; CDR2 reads LQKENI. This CDR3 has 15 amino acids. Trimming shortened V by 1 base and J by 0 bases, and 9 bases separated the two germline ends. The CDR3 coding sequence is TGTGCCAGCTCACCACAAATGACGGCTAACTATGGCTACACCTTC. It yields the protein CASSPQMTANYGYTF.

The J gene is TRBJ2-7, the V gene TRBV18; D remains unclear. The CDR3 has 13 residues. Germline CDR1 KGHSH, CDR2 LQKENI. The V end lost 6 bases, the J end lost 2 bases, and 11 bases lay between the germline ends. The CDR3 here is CASSIRGPYEQYF. The CDR3 DNA is TGTGCCAGCTCCATCCGCGGACCCTACGAGCAGTACTTC. Variable domain in full (rest from reference TRBV18 and TRBJ2-7): NAGVMQNPRHLVRRRGQEARLRCSPMKGHSHVYWYRQLPEEGLKFMVYLQKENIIDESGMPKERFSAEFPKEGPSILRIQQVVRGDSAAYFCASSIRGPYEQYFGPGTRLTVT.

A few counts support this clone. This chain joins TRBV5-8 and TRBJ2-3, with TRBD1 identical over 11 bases. The CDR3 length is 16 residues. Germline-derived CDR1 and CDR2 are SGHTS and YDEGEE. The junction had 5 bases not matched to a gene; V was cut back by 1 base and J by 4 bases. This chain's CDR3 is CASSLPGQGGSDTQYF. In nucleotides, the CDR3 is TGTGCCAGCAGCTTGCCGGGACAGGGGGGATCAGATACGCAGTATTTT.

The chain employs TRBV27 and TRBJ2-4; 7 bases are shared with TRBD2. Germline CDR1 is MNHEY and CDR2 is SMNVEV (reference sequence). V was clipped by 8 bases and J by 4 bases; unmatched bases: 8. CDR3 size: 14 residues. The CDR3 nucleotides read TGTGCCAGCTCGGTGTGGGGGGGGAAAAACATTCAGTACTTC. Its translation is CASSVWGGKNIQYF.

J is TRBJ2-4 and V is TRBV29-1; D unresolved. The V gene's germline CDR1 is SQVTM and CDR2 ANQGSEA. CDR3 length equals 12 residues. V was clipped by 4 bases and J by 2 bases, with 6 bases between them. The DNA for the CDR3 is TGCAGCGTTGTAGCCTCCAAAAACATTCAGTACTTC. This sequence encodes CSVVASKNIQYF.

This clone was observed a single time. V is TRBV9 and J is TRBJ2-7, with a possible D match to TRBD1 (8 bases). CDR1 and CDR2 from the germline V gene are SGDLS and YYNGEE. V was shortened by 0 bases and J by 3 bases, with 19 bases between the two germline ends. CDR3 length: 17 amino acids. The chain's CDR3 is CASSVGGGGTGGYEQYF. The DNA of the CDR3 is TGTGCCAGCAGCGTAGGAGGGGGGGGGACAGGAGGCTACGAGCAGTACTTC.

This clone has just a few counts. At one of its ends the junction is not consistent with the germline gene, which may arise from a read error. V is TRBV7-7 and J is TRBJ2-7, with 8 bases that match TRBD1. Per the germline V gene, CDR1 is SSHAT and CDR2 is FNYEAQ (reference sequence). The CDR3 consists of 16 residues. The CDR3 loop is CASTKEDVTGAYEQYF. DNA of the CDR3: TGTGCTAGCACCAAGGAGGACGTGACAGGGGCCTACGAGCAGTACTTC.

This clone showed up just a few times. This chain uses TRBV6-1 with TRBJ2-2; D unresolved. Germline V gene data show CDR1 as MNHNS and CDR2 as SASEGT. V was cut by 7 bases and J by 0 bases, with 12 bases left in between. The CDR3 loop spans 15 amino acids. CDR3 region: CASMGSQPNTGELFF. CDR3 coding DNA: TGTGCCAGCATGGGCAGTCAGCCGAACACCGGGGAGCTGTTTTTT.

The rearrangement uses TRBV5-1 and TRBJ2-1; D possibly corresponds to TRBD2 (5 bases). Trimming took off 7 bases at V and 1 base at J, with 15 bases between the two ends. The germline CDR1 and CDR2 sequences are SGHRS and YFSETQ. The CDR3 totals 15 residues. CDR3 protein: CASSRTDPSYNEQFF. The CDR3 DNA reads as TGCGCCAGCTCCCGGACTGACCCTTCCTACAATGAGCAGTTCTTC.

The chain is built from TRBV18 and TRBJ2-3; possible D gene TRBD2, 5 bases. Trimming removed 5 bases at V and 2 bases at J, with 17 bases between. Germline V lookup: CDR1 KGHSH, CDR2 LQKENI. The CDR3 has 16 amino acids. The CDR3: CASSIGGGRSTDTQYF. In nucleotides, the CDR3 is TGTGCCAGCTCAATCGGAGGAGGAAGATCCACAGATACGCAGTATTTT. The full variable domain, its missing parts supplied by reference TRBV18 and TRBJ2-3, is NAGVMQNPRHLVRRRGQEARLRCSPMKGHSHVYWYRQLPEEGLKFMVYLQKENIIDESGMPKERFSAEFPKEGPSILRIQQVVRGDSAAYFCASSIGGGRSTDTQYFGPGTRLTVL.

This clone was seen more than once but under ten times. This sequence joins TRBV7-9 and TRBJ2-5; 7 bases are a match to TRBD2. The V gene end was trimmed by 1 base and the J gene end by 6 bases; junction bases not matched to a gene: 5. The CDR3 loop spans 14 amino acids. Germline V gene lookup returns CDR1 SEHNR and CDR2 FQNEAQ (reference sequence). The CDR3: CASSLGEGMKTQYF. Written as DNA, the CDR3 is TGTGCCAGCAGCTTAGGGGAGGGGATGAAGACCCAGTACTTC.

This clone turned up a few times. V usage is TRBV27 and J usage is TRBJ2-1; D might be TRBD2 (6 bases). Germline loops: CDR1 MNHEY, CDR2 SMNVEV (reference sequence). The CDR3 extends over 16 amino acids. Trimming cost V 2 bases and J 5 bases, with 16 bases left between them. The CDR3 bases are TGTGCCAGCAGTTTAGGCTCCGGGACTTATAACAATGAGCAGTTCTTC. The encoded protein is CASSLGSGTYNNEQFF.

The chain carries TRBV19 and TRBJ2-2; 9 positions agree with TRBD1. Germline-derived CDR1 and CDR2 are LNHDA and SQIVND (reference sequence). There are 17 residues in the CDR3. V lost 6 bases, J lost 5 bases, and 13 bases stayed unmatched. The CDR3 is CASSRYLQGARTGELFF. For the CDR3, the DNA is TGTGCCAGTAGCCGTTATTTACAGGGGGCGCGAACCGGGGAGCTGTTTTTT.